This T cell receptor beta chain was recovered during a study of early T cells in non-severe SARS-CoV-2 infection. TCRdb passed the 5' RACE reads through MiXCR, listing each CDR3 protein once. Altogether about 31,000 distinct CDR3 sequences are present, under 7% being singletons, with the ten largest covering roughly 22%. CDR3 size: 16 residues. The trim removed 0 bases at V and 4 bases at J, leaving 6 bases unmatched. Looked up from germline, CDR1 is LGHDT and CDR2 is YNNKEL (reference sequence). This clonotype was found many times. The sequence was obtained from an adult who was a healthcare worker with PCR-confirmed SARS-CoV-2 infection or an uninfected control (not recorded which). Sequenced sample: whole blood. This sequence joins TRBV3-1 and TRBJ2-1, with TRBD2 matching over 7 bases. CDR3 residues: CASSQEWAGVYNEQFF. The DNA for the CDR3 is TGTGCCAGCAGCCAAGAATGGGCGGGAGTTTACAATGAGCAGTTCTTC.